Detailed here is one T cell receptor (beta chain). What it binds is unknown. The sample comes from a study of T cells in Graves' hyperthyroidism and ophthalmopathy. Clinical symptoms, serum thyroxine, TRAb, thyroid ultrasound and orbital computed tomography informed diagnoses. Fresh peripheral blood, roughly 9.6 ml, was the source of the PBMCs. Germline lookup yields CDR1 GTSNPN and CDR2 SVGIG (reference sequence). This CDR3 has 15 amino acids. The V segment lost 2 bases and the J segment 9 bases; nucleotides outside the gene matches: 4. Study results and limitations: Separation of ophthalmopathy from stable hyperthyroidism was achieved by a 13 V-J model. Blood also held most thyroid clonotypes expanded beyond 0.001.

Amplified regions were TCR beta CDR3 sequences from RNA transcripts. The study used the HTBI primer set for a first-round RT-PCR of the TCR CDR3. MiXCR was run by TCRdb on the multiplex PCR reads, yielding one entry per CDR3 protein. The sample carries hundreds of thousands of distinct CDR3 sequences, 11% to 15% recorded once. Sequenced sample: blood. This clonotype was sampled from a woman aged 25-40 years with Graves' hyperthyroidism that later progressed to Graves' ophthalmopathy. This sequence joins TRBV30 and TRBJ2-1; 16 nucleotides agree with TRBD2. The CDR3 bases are TGTGCCTGGAGTAAGGGACTAGCGGGAGGGGGTGAGCAGTTCTTC. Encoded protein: CAWSKGLAGGGEQFF. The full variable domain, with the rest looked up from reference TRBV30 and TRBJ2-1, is SQTIHQWPATLVQPVGSPLSLECTVEGTSNPNLYWYRQAAGRGLQLLFYSVGIGQISSEVPQNLSASRPQDRQFILSSKKLLLSDSGFYLCAWSKGLAGGGEQFFGPGTRLTVL.